The T cell receptor (beta chain) described here comes from a study of blood T cell repertoires in COVID-19. For the study at large: Sources were T cells, B-cell-depleted T cells, or PBMCs; the material itself was cDNA or gDNA.

Germline CDR1 reads LNHNV; CDR2 reads YYDKDF (reference sequence). Trimming cost V 5 bases and J 0 bases, with 8 bases left between them. The CDR3 length is 13 residues. The repertoire was sequenced with immunoSEQ multiplex PCR; TCRdb's copy has only in-frame clones and lacks some. Among hundreds of thousands of clones, roughly 85% were seen once, and the ten largest hold approximately 3.7%. V and J are TRBV15 and TRBJ2-7, with a weak D call TRBD1 (5 bases). Sequenced material: peripheral blood. The receptor was isolated from a woman between 18 and 30 years old with acute or convalescent COVID-19. The CDR3 DNA is TGTGCCACCAGCGCAGGGTACTCCTACGAGCAGTACTTC. Its protein product is CATSAGYSYEQYF.